The next 28 T cell receptor beta chains were all read from a single sample in a study of regulatory T cells in long-lasting Graves disease. Time point meaning: persistent/refractory GD, antithyroid drugs over 5 years with positive TRAb. PBMCs provided the RNA from which the TCR library was made. The authors built TCR beta libraries using iRepertoire HTBI primers and Arm-PCR of CDR3 regions. TCRdb analysed the multiplex PCR reads with MiXCR anew, one entry per CDR3 protein. The sample contains around 430,000 distinct CDR3 sequences, about 20% of which appear only once. The source was peripheral blood mononuclear cells (PBMCs), collected when the disease was refractory, from a patient treated with antithyroid drugs. The receptors stem from a female donor with Graves disease.

This chain links TRBV7-9 with TRBJ1-4, with D possibly matching TRBD1 (5 bases). V lost 3 bases, J lost 5 bases, and 13 bases lay in between. CDR1 and CDR2 (germline): SEHNR, FQNEAQ (reference sequence). CDR3 length: 15 residues. DNA of the CDR3: TGTGCCAGCAGCTTCGACGGGGGAGGAAATGAAAAACTGTTTTTT. This gives the protein CASSFDGGGNEKLFF.

This sequence joins TRBV20-1 and TRBJ2-7; D might be TRBD1 (6 bases). Germline V lookup: CDR1 DFQATT, CDR2 SNEGSKA (reference sequence). The CDR3 spans 15 residues. V gave up 6 bases and J gave up 0 bases, with 18 bases separating them. CDR3 protein: CSAQTTRDNSYEQYF. CDR3 in DNA: TGCAGTGCGCAGACGACCCGGGACAACTCCTACGAGCAGTACTTC.

The chain has TRBV9 and TRBJ1-2; 9 bases are a match to TRBD1. V was pared by 4 bases and J by 2 bases, with 6 bases of the junction left unmatched. The CDR3 spans 15 residues. The germline V gene has CDR1 SGDLS and CDR2 YYNGEE. CDR3 loop: CASSRDRGGNYGYTF. Here the CDR3 DNA reads TGTGCCAGCAGCCGCGACAGGGGGGGGAACTATGGCTACACCTTC. The full variable domain, rest sourced from reference TRBV9 and TRBJ1-2, is DSGVTQTPKHLITATGQRVTLRCSPRSGDLSVYWYQQSLDQGLQFLIQYYNGEERAKGNILERFSAQQFPDLHSELNLSSLELGDSALYFCASSRDRGGNYGYTFGSGTRLTVV.

This clonotype was seen repeatedly, ten times or more. The V and J genes are TRBV7-2 and TRBJ1-1, with TRBD1 identical over 8 bases. Germline V gene lookup returns CDR1 SGHTA and CDR2 FQGNSA. The CDR3 is made up of 15 amino acids. Trimming removed 4 bases from V and 4 bases from J; junction bases left unmatched: 8. CDR3 nucleotides: TGTGCCAGCAGCTGGGACAGGCAGGGTGTCACTGAAGCTTTCTTT. Encoded protein: CASSWDRQGVTEAFF.

CDR3 DNA: TGTGCCATCAGTGGACGGACAGGGGAATACGAGCAGTACTTC. Amino acid sequence: CAISGRTGEYEQYF. The V call is TRBV10-3, the J call TRBJ2-7, with 9 bases fitting TRBD1. Germline trimming cut 4 bases from V and 4 bases from J; bases unmatched to any gene: 5. The length of the CDR3 is 14 residues. CDR1 ENHRY and CDR2 SYGVKD come from the germline V gene.

This clonotype was found a few times. The chain joins TRBV28 to TRBJ2-1; TRBD2 is a possible D gene (6 bases). The CDR3 length is 18 residues. The V gene lost 4 bases and the J gene lost 4 bases, with 23 bases spanning the gap. The germline V gene has CDR1 MDHEN and CDR2 SYDVKM. The CDR3 region has the DNA TGTGCCAGCAGTTCCGGAGGCGGAGGGTTAAGACCTTACAATGAGCAGTTCTTC. Its translation is CASSSGGGGLRPYNEQFF.

This clonotype was detected a few times. The CDR3: CAISEGLAKNIQYF. The DNA for the CDR3 is TGTGCCATCAGTGAGGGACTAGCCAAAAACATTCAGTACTTC. The rearrangement uses TRBV10-3 and TRBJ2-4, with D possibly TRBD2 on 5 matching bases. Germline-derived CDR1 and CDR2 are ENHRY and SYGVKD. The CDR3 contains 14 residues. With 2 bases removed from V and 0 bases from J, the gap between germline ends came to 5 bases.

A few counts support this clonotype. The V and J genes are TRBV6-2 or TRBV6-3 and TRBJ2-2; D not resolved. The CDR3 runs 15 residues. V lost 0 bases and J lost 6, with 11 bases in between. Germline-derived CDR1 and CDR2 are MNHEY and SVGEGT. The CDR3 spells CASSYSKTTPGELFF. The CDR3 region has the DNA TGTGCCAGCAGTTACTCCAAAACTACACCCGGGGAGCTGTTTTTT.

This clonotype was recorded a few times. The CDR3 DNA is TGTGCCACCCTCGACCGAGGACTAGGTAACACCGGGGAGCTGTTTTTT. Amino acid sequence: CATLDRGLGNTGELFF. The chain recombines TRBV6-1 with TRBJ2-2, with 7 bases that match TRBD2. The CDR3 contains 16 residues. From germline, CDR1 is MNHNS and CDR2 SASEGT. V lost 10 bases and J lost 2; bases outside the gene matches: 13.

The CDR3 spells CASSQDLDSNQPQHF. The CDR3 DNA sequence: TGCGCCAGCAGCCAAGATCTTGATAGCAATCAGCCCCAGCATTTT. J is TRBJ1-5 and V is TRBV4-3, with D unclear. V was cut by 0 bases and J by 0 bases, with 6 bases left in between. The CDR3 runs 15 residues. Germline-derived CDR1 and CDR2 are LGHNA and YSLEER.

This clonotype was observed at least ten times. This sequence joins TRBV7-8 and TRBJ2-2, with 10 positions matching TRBD1. V lost 2 bases and J lost 7; bases outside the gene matches: 4. The CDR3 extends over 15 amino acids. Germline CDR1 is SGHVS and CDR2 is FQNEAQ. The CDR3: CASSLSGTGVGELFF. The CDR3 nucleotides read TGTGCCAGCAGCTTATCTGGGACAGGGGTCGGGGAGCTGTTTTTT. Supplemented by reference TRBV7-8 and TRBJ2-2, the full variable domain reads GAGVSQSPRYKVAKRGQDVALRCDPISGHVSLFWYQQALGQGPEFLTYFQNEAQLDKSGLPSDRFFAERPEGSVSTLKIQRTQQEDSAVYLCASSLSGTGVGELFFGEGSRLTVL.

This clonotype was observed at least ten times. The chain couples TRBV28 to TRBJ1-5, with D possibly matching TRBD1 (5 bases). V lost 5 bases and J lost 5, with 16 bases in between. Germline-derived CDR1 and CDR2 are MDHEN and SYDVKM. The CDR3 loop spans 15 amino acids. The chain's CDR3 is CASSLGDSQDQPQHF. CDR3 nucleotides: TGTGCCAGCAGTCTTGGTGACAGTCAAGATCAGCCCCAGCATTTT.

This chain connects TRBV9 to TRBJ1-2; TRBD1 agrees at 7 bases. After removal of 3 bases from V and 4 bases from J, the junction contained 6 bases not matched to a gene. This CDR3 is 14 amino acids long. The V gene's germline CDR1 is SGDLS and CDR2 YYNGEE. The CDR3 loop reads CASSAAGTVYGYTF. As DNA, the CDR3 is TGTGCCAGCAGCGCCGCCGGGACAGTCTATGGCTACACCTTC.

V is TRBV7-3 and J is TRBJ2-3; D perhaps matches TRBD2 (7 bases). Trimming shortened V by 5 bases and J by 2 bases, and 11 bases separated the two germline ends. CDR1 is SGHTA, CDR2 FQGTGA, per germline. The CDR3 runs 14 residues. The CDR3 DNA is TGTGCCAGCAGCCTCGGGGGGCACACAGATACGCAGTATTTT. Its protein product is CASSLGGHTDTQYF.

This clonotype has at least ten counts. The genes are TRBV20-1 and TRBJ1-5; no firm D call. Germline V gene data show CDR1 as DFQATT and CDR2 as SNEGSKA (reference sequence). V was clipped by 2 bases and J by 3 bases, with 5 bases between them. The CDR3 is 12 amino acids. The chain's CDR3 is CSARPANQPQHF. The CDR3 DNA sequence: TGCAGTGCTAGACCTGCCAATCAGCCCCAGCATTTT.

This sequence joins TRBV6-2 or TRBV6-3 and TRBJ1-3; 7 bases align to TRBD1. V lost 5 bases, J lost 0 bases, and 4 bases stayed unmatched. CDR3 length: 15 amino acids. Germline CDR1 MNHEY, CDR2 SVGEGT. In DNA, the CDR3 is TGTGCCAGCAGTACAGGGGCCAGCTCTGGAAACACCATATATTTT. Residues: CASSTGASSGNTIYF.

The chain employs TRBV5-1 and TRBJ2-1; D remains ambiguous. The ends were cut back, 5 bases at V and 5 bases at J, with 5 bases in the middle. CDR3 length: 11 residues. CDR1 is SGHRS and CDR2 is YFSETQ in the germline V gene. CDR3 residues: CASRFDNEQFF. The CDR3 region has the DNA TGCGCCAGCAGGTTTGACAATGAGCAGTTCTTC.

This clonotype occurred a few times. Germline is not matched at one junction end, which may reflect a read error. This chain connects TRBV20-1 to TRBJ2-7, with 7 bases identical to TRBD2. This CDR3 contains 14 residues. CDR1 DFQATT and CDR2 SNEGSKA come from the germline V gene (reference sequence). The CDR3 DNA reads as TGCAGTGCGAGAGGGGCTAGCGGAGCATACGAGCAGTACTTC. As protein: CSARGASGAYEQYF.

In this sample, this clonotype turned up many times. The chain combines TRBV28 with TRBJ1-2; no firm D call. This CDR3 contains 15 residues. Trimming shortened V by 3 bases and J by 3 bases, and 14 bases separated the two germline ends. Per the germline V gene, CDR1 is MDHEN and CDR2 is SYDVKM. The CDR3 loop reads CASSFALGNDYGYTF. For the CDR3, the DNA is TGTGCCAGCAGTTTCGCCCTTGGTAATGACTATGGCTACACCTTC.

The chain couples TRBV13 to TRBJ1-1, with TRBD1 identical over 9 bases. CDR3 size: 15 residues. The germline CDR1 and CDR2 sequences are PRHDT and FYEKMQ (reference sequence). Trimming at V came to 0 bases and at J to 8 bases, leaving 7 bases not matched to a gene. This chain's CDR3 is CASSLGVGGQGEAFF. In DNA, the CDR3 is TGTGCCAGCAGCTTAGGGGTAGGGGGACAGGGAGAAGCTTTCTTT. Complete variable domain (other parts from reference TRBV13 and TRBJ1-1): AAGVIQSPRHLIKEKRETATLKCYPIPRHDTVYWYQQGPGQDPQFLISFYEKMQSDKGSIPDRFSAQQFSDYHSELNMSSLELGDSALYFCASSLGVGGQGEAFFGQGTRLTVV.

There are many counts of this clonotype. V is TRBV27 and J is TRBJ1-1; no definite D call. Germline lookup yields CDR1 MNHEY and CDR2 SMNVEV (reference sequence). This CDR3 spans 12 amino acids. Trimming shortened V by 6 bases and J by 4 bases, and 9 bases separated the two germline ends. The CDR3 loop is CASRGGSTEAFF. Written as DNA, the CDR3 is TGTGCCAGCAGGGGCGGTAGCACTGAAGCTTTCTTT.

This clonotype was seen a few times. CDR3 nucleotide sequence: TGTGCCAGCAGACCTTCAGGGGGAGTCTCCTATAATTCACCCCTCCACTTT. It yields the protein CASRPSGGVSYNSPLHF. V and J are TRBV12-3 or TRBV12-4 and TRBJ1-6; 7 bases are shared with TRBD1. The CDR3 sequence is 17 residues long. V lost 6 bases, J lost 0 bases, and 8 bases stayed unmatched.

In its sample, this clonotype was seen once. This sequence may be a read error, since a much larger clone differs from it by one base. The V and J genes are TRBV20-1 and TRBJ1-1; D possibly corresponds to TRBD1 (5 bases). In germline, CDR1 is DFQATT, CDR2 SNEGSKA (reference sequence). The length of the CDR3 is 14 residues. The CDR3 region is CSTRLGGLGTEAFF. For the CDR3, the DNA is TGCAGTACTAGATTGGGGGGTCTTGGGACTGAAGCTTTCTTT.

Ten or more counts support this clonotype. The chain uses TRBV28 and TRBJ1-5; D call uncertain. The CDR3 sequence is 15 residues long. The V gene's germline CDR1 is MDHEN and CDR2 SYDVKM. Between the trimmed V and J ends, which lost 4 bases and 0 bases, there was a span of 10 bases. The CDR3 loop is CASSSVEYSNQPQHF. CDR3 in DNA: TGTGCCAGCAGTTCCGTGGAATATAGCAATCAGCCCCAGCATTTT. Using reference TRBV28 and TRBJ1-5 for the parts outside the CDR3, the full variable domain is DVKVTQSSRYLVKRTGEKVFLECVQDMDHENMFWYRQDPGLGLRLIYFSYDVKMKEKGDIPEGYSVSREKKERFSLILESASTNQTSMYLCASSSVEYSNQPQHFGDGTRLSIL.

A few counts support this clonotype. The rearrangement links TRBV6-1 to TRBJ1-1, with D unclear. V shed 2 bases and J shed 1 base, with 5 bases lying between them. The CDR3 is 13 residues long. Germline CDR1 reads MNHNS; CDR2 reads SASEGT. In DNA form, the CDR3 reads TGTGCCAGCAGTGAACAGCCGAACACTGAAGCTTTCTTT. It is translated as CASSEQPNTEAFF.

V is TRBV12-5 and J is TRBJ2-2; TRBD1 is a possible D gene (6 bases). Germline V gives CDR1 LGHNT, CDR2 FRNRAP. The CDR3 is 15 residues long. V was cut by 5 bases and J by 2 bases, with 12 bases left in between. The CDR3 DNA is TGTGCTAGTGGTACAGGACAGCCCAACACCGGGGAGCTGTTTTTT. It yields the protein CASGTGQPNTGELFF.

Ten or more counts support this clonotype. The chain combines TRBV28 with TRBJ2-7; D perhaps matches TRBD2 (5 bases). The germline CDR1 and CDR2 sequences are MDHEN and SYDVKM. The CDR3 has 14 amino acids. Trimming took off 6 bases at V and 1 base at J, with 13 bases between the two ends. The CDR3 DNA reads TGTGCCAGCAGCAGGATTGAGGGATCCTACGAGCAGTACTTC. Translated: CASSRIEGSYEQYF.

This clonotype was picked up many times. A junction boundary mismatches the germline segment, possibly from a read error. The chain links TRBV5-1 to TRBJ1-2; 8 bases are a match to TRBD1. This CDR3 region has 15 residues. CDR1 and CDR2 from the germline V gene are SGHRS and YFSETQ. DNA for the CDR3: TGTGCCAGCAGCTTAGGGACAGGCGCTAACTATGGCTACACCTTC. This gives the protein CASSLGTGANYGYTF.